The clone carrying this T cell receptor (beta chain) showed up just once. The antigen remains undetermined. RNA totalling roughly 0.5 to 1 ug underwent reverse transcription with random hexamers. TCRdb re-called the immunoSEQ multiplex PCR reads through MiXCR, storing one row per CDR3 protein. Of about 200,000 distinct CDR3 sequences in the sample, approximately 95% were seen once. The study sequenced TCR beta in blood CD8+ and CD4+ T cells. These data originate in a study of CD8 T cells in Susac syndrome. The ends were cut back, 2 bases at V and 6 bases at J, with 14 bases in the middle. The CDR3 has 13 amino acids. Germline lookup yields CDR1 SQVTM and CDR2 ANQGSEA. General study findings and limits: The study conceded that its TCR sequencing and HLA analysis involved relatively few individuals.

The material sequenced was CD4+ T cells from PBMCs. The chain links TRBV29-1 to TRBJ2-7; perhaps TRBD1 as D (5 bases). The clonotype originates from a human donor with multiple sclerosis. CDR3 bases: TGCAGCGTTGAAAAACAGGCACAAGGCGAGCAGTACTTC. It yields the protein CSVEKQAQGEQYF.